Only one count was recorded for the clone carrying this TCR beta chain. Its target is unknown. Unmatched junction bases numbered 10, after V lost 3 bases and J lost 5 bases. The CDR3 extends over 16 amino acids. This specimen belongs to a study of brain T cells in children with intractable seizures. Findings and limits, study-wide: HCMV serostatus was not known, and viral specificity came from CDR3 similarity only. Pre-surgery blood may have been undersampled, hiding some clones.

Produced via immunoSEQ multiplex PCR; TCRdb's table is partial and in-frame only. This table has about 340,000 clones, 93% appearing once. Time point here: blood from clinic visit 5 months post-surgery; TSC patient then seizure free. The sequenced cases were selected for having the highest brain T cell transcript signatures. Before surgery, patients took at least one anti-epileptic drug. This sequence joins TRBV23-1 and TRBJ2-5; TRBD1 matches at 9 bases. TRBV23-1 is annotated as an ORF whose role is uncertain. The TCR was taken from a boy under two years old with tuberous sclerosis and intractable seizures. The specimen was peripheral blood, collected more than 4 months after surgery. CDR3 nucleotide sequence: TGCGCCAGCAGTCATATGACCGGGACAGGGCGCGAGACCCAGTACTTC. Its translation: CASSHMTGTGRETQYF.